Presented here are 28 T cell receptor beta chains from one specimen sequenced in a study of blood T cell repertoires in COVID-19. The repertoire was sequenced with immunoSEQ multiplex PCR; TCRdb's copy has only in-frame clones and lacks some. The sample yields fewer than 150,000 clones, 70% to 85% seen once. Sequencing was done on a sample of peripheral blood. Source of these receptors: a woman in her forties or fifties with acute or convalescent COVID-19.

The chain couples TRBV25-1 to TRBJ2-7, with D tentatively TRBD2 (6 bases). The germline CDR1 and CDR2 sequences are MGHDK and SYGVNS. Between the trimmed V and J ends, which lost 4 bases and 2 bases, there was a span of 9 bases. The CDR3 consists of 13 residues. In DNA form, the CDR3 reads TGTGCCAGCAGTGCGCGGGAAACCTACGAGCAGTACTTC. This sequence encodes CASSARETYEQYF.

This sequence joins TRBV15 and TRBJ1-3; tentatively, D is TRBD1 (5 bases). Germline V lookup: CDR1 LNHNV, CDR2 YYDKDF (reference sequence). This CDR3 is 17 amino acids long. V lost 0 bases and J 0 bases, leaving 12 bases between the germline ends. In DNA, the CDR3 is TGTGCCACCAGCAGAGAAGGGGCAGACCTCTCTGGAAACACCATATATTTT. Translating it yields CATSREGADLSGNTIYF.

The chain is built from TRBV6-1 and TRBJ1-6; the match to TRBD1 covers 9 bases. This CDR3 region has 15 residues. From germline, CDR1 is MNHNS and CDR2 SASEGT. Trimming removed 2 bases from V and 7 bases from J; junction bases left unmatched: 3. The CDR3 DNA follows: TGTGCCAGCAGTGAAAGGACAGGGGTAAATTCACCCCTCCACTTT. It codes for CASSERTGVNSPLHF.

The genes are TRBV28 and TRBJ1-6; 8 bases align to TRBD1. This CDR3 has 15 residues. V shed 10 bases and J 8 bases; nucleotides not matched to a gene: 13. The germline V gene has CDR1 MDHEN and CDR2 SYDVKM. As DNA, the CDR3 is TGTGCCATCTCGAAATTTTCAGGGGGCTATTCACCCCTCCACTTT. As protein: CAISKFSGGYSPLHF. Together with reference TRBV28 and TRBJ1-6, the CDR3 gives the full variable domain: DVKVTQSSRYLVKRTGEKVFLECVQDMDHENMFWYRQDPGLGLRLIYFSYDVKMKEKGDIPEGYSVSREKKERFSLILESASTNQTSMYLCAISKFSGGYSPLHFGNGTRLTVT.

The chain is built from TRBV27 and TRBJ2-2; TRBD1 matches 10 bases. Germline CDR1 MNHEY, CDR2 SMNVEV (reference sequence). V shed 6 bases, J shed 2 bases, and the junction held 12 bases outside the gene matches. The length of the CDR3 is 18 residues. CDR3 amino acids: CASRKLLGTGVNTGELFF. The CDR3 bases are TGTGCCAGCAGAAAACTATTGGGGACAGGGGTAAACACCGGGGAGCTGTTTTTT.

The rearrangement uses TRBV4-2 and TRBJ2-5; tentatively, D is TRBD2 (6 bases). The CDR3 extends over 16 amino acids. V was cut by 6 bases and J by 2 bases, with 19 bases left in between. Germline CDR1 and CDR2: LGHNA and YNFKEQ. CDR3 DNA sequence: TGTGCCAGCAGTTACGAAGGAGGCGGGATTCAAGAGACCCAGTACTTC. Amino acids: CASSYEGGGIQETQYF.

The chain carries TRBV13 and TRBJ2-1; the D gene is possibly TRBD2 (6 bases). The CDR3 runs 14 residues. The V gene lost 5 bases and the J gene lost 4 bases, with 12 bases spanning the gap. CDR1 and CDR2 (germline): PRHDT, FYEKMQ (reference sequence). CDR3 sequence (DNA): TGTGCCAGCAGCCCGCCGGGAGTATACAATGAGCAGTTCTTC. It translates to CASSPPGVYNEQFF.

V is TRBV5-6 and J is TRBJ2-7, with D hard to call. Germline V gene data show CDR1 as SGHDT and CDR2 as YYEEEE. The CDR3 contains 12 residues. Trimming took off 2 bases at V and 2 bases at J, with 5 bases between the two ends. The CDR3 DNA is TGTGCCAGCAGCTTCATTGCCTACGAGCAGTACTTC. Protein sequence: CASSFIAYEQYF.

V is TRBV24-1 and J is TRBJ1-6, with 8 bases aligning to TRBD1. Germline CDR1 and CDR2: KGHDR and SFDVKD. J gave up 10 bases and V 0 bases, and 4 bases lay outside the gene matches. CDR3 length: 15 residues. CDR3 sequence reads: CATSDLAGGGSPLHF. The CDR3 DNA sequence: TGTGCCACCAGTGATTTGGCAGGGGGCGGCTCACCCCTCCACTTT.

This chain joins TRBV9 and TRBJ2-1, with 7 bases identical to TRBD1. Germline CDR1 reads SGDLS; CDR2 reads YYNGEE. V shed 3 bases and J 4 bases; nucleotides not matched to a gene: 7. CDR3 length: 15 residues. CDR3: CASSATGPIYNEQFF. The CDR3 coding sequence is TGTGCCAGCAGCGCGACAGGGCCTATATACAATGAGCAGTTCTTC.

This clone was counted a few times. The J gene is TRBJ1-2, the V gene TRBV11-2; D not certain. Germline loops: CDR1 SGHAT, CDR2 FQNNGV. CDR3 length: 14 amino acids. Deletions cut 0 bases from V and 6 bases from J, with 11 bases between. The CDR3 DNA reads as TGTGCCAGCAGCTTAGACAGTGGTGGTGATGGCTACACCTTC. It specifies CASSLDSGGDGYTF.

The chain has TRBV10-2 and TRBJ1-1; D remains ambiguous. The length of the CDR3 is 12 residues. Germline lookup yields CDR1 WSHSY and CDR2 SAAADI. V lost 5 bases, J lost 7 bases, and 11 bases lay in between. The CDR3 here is CASSSLIDEAFF. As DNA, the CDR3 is TGCGCCAGCAGTTCCCTGATAGATGAAGCTTTCTTT.

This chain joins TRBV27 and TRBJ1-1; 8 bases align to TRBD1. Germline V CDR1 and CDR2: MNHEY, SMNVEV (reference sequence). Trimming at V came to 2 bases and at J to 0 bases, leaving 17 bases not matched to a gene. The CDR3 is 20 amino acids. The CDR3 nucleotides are TGTGCCAGCAGTTTAGTCGCTCCTGGACAGGGCCGGCTAATGAACACTGAAGCTTTCTTT. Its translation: CASSLVAPGQGRLMNTEAFF.

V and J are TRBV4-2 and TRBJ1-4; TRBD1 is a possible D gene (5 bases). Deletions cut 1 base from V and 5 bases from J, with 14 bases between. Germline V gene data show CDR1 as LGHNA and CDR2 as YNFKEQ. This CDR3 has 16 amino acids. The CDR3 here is CASSQGNGQGNEKLFF. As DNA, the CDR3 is TGTGCCAGCAGCCAAGGCAATGGGCAGGGAAATGAAAAACTGTTTTTT.

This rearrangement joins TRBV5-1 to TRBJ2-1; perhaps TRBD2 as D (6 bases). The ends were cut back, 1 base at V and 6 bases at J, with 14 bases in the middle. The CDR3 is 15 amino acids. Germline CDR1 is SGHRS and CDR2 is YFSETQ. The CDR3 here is CASSLMAGSPNEQFF. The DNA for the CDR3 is TGCGCCAGCAGCTTGATGGCGGGGTCGCCCAATGAGCAGTTCTTC.

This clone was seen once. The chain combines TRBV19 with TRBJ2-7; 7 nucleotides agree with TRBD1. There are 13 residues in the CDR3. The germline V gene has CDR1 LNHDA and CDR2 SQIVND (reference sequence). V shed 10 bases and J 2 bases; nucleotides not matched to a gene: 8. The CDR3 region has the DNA TGTGCCACTTCCGGGACAGCTACCTACGAGCAGTACTTC. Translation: CATSGTATYEQYF.

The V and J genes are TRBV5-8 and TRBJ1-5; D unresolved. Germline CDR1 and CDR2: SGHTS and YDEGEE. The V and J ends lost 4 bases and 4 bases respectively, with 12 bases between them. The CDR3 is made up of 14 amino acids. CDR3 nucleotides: TGTGCCAGCAGCCCCCTAAGGGAGAATCAGCCCCAGCATTTT. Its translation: CASSPLRENQPQHF.

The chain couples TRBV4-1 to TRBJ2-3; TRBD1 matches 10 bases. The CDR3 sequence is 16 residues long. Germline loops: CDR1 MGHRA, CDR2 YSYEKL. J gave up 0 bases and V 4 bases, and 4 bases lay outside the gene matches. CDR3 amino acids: CASSPGDRGSTDTQYF. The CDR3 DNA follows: TGCGCCAGCAGCCCCGGGGACAGGGGAAGCACAGATACGCAGTATTTT.

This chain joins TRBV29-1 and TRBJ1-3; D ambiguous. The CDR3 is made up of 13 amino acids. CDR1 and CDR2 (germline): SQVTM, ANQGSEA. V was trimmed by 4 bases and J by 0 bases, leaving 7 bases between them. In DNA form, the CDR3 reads TGCAGCGTTGTGTCCAACTCTGGAAACACCATATATTTT. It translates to CSVVSNSGNTIYF.

The CDR3 loop reads CASSPGTGELEAFF. The DNA of the CDR3 is TGTGCCAGCAGCCCCGGGACAGGGGAACTTGAAGCTTTCTTT. The chain joins TRBV3-1 (or the pseudogene TRBV3-2) to TRBJ1-1, with 10 bases lining up with TRBD1. Germline V gene sequence: CDR1 LGHDT, CDR2 YNNKEL (reference sequence). This CDR3 has 14 residues. V lost 4 bases, J lost 7 bases, and 6 bases stayed unmatched.

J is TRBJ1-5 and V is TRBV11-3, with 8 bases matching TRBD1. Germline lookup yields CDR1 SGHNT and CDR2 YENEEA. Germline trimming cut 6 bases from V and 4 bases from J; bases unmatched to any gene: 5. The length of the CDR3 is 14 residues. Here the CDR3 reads CASSTRTGNQPQHF. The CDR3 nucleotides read TGTGCCAGCAGTACCAGGACAGGGAATCAGCCCCAGCATTTT. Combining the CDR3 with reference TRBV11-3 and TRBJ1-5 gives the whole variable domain EAGVVQSPRYKIIEKKQPVAFWCNPISGHNTLYWYLQNLGQGPELLIRYENEEAVDDSQLPKDRFSAERLKGVDSTLKIQPAELGDSAVYLCASSTRTGNQPQHFGDGTRLSIL.

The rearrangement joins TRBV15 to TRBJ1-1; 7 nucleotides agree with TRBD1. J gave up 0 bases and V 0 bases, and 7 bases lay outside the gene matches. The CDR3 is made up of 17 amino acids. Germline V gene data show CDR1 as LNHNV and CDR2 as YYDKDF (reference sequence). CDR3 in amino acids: CATSRDWTGTLNTEAFF. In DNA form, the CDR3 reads TGTGCCACCAGCAGAGATTGGACAGGAACCTTGAACACTGAAGCTTTCTTT.

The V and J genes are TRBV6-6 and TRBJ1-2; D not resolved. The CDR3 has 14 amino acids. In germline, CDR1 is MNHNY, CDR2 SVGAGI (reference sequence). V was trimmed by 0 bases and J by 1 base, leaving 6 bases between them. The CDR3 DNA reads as TGTGCCAGCAGTTACTCTTACGGTAACTATGGCTACACCTTC. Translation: CASSYSYGNYGYTF.

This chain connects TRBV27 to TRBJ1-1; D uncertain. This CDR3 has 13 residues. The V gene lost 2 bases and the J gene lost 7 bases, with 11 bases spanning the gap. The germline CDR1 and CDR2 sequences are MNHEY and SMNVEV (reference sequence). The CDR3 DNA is TGTGCCAGCAGTTTAAGTGGTCCCGGTGAAGCTTTCTTT. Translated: CASSLSGPGEAFF.

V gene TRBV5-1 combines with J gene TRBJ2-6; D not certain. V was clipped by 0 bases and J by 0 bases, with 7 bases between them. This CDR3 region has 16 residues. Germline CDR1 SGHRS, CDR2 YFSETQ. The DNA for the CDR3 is TGCGCCAGCAGCTTGGACAGCAGCTCTGGGGCCAACGTCCTGACTTTC. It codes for CASSLDSSSGANVLTF. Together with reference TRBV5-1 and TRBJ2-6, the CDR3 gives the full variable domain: KAGVTQTPRYLIKTRGQQVTLSCSPISGHRSVSWYQQTPGQGLQFLFEYFSETQRNKGNFPGRFSGRQFSNSRSEMNVSTLELGDSALYLCASSLDSSSGANVLTFGAGSRLTVL.

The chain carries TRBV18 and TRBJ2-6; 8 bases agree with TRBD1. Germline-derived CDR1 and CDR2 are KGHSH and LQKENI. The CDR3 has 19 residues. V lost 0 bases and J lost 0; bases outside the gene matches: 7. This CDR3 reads CASSPPRGQEDSGANVLTF. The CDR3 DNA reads TGTGCCAGCTCACCACCGAGGGGACAGGAAGACTCTGGGGCCAACGTCCTGACTTTC.

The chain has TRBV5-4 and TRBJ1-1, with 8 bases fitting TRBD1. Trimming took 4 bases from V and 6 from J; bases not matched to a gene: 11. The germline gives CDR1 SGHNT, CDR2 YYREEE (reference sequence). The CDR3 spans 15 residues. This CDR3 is CASSLTGGGASEAFF. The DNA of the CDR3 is TGTGCCAGCAGCCTCACAGGGGGGGGAGCGTCTGAAGCTTTCTTT. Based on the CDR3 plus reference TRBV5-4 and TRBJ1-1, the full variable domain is ETGVTQSPTHLIKTRGQQVTLRCSSQSGHNTVSWYQQALGQGPQFIFQYYREEENGRGNFPPRFSGLQFPNYSSELNVNALELDDSALYLCASSLTGGGASEAFFGQGTRLTVV.

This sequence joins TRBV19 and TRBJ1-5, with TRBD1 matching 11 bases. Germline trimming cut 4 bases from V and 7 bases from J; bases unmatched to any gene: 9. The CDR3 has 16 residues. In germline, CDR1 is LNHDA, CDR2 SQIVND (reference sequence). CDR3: CASSKGTGGTGQPQHF. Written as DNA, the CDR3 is TGTGCCAGTAGTAAGGGGACAGGGGGAACTGGGCAGCCCCAGCATTTT.